These T cell receptor beta chains were read from a single sample in a study of CD8 T cells in ankylosing spondylitis. TCRdb analysed the 5' RACE reads with MiXCR anew, one entry per CDR3 protein. Of some 250,000 distinct CDR3 sequences in the sample, roughly 8.6% were seen once. The sample consisted of blood, either unsorted or a sorted T cell fraction (not recorded which). The receptors derive from a male donor with ankylosing spondylitis or in good health (not recorded which). CDR3s include the opening cysteine and the closing phenylalanine or tryptophan. The order of the fields is J gene, clone size, V gene, D gene, CDR3 protein, CDR3 DNA. The D gene is left open where the match is weak. Expanded clones are given a class, and other clones once, few, many or no size at all.

>TRBJ1-5|few|TRBV6-1|-
CASKGDQPQHF
TGTGCCAGCAAAGGGGATCAGCCCCAGCATTTT
>TRBJ2-5|many|TRBV15|-
CATSREGSQETQYF
TGTGCCACCAGCAGAGAGGGTTCTCAAGAGACCCAGTACTTC
>TRBJ2-1|many|TRBV4-3|TRBD2
CASSQGVAGDYNEQFF
TGCGCCAGCAGCCAAGGGGTAGCGGGAGATTACAATGAGCAGTTCTTC
>TRBJ2-1|many|TRBV6-2/TRBV6-3|-
CASTPHPDEDNEQFF
TGTGCCAGCACCCCCCACCCAGACGAGGACAATGAGCAGTTCTTC
>TRBJ2-3|-|TRBV7-9|-
CASSGRTPAPDTQYF
TGTGCCAGCAGCGGCCGGACCCCGGCCCCAGATACGCAGTATTTT
>TRBJ2-4|few|TRBV6-1|-
CASSEALGIAKNIQYF
TGTGCCAGCAGTGAAGCTCTGGGGATAGCCAAAAACATTCAGTACTTC
>TRBJ1-5|many|TRBV12-3/TRBV12-4|-
CASSRVGQPQHF
TGTGCCAGCAGCCGTGTGGGTCAGCCCCAGCATTTT
>TRBJ1-2|many|TRBV9|-
CASSVESGTIYGYTF
TGTGCCAGCAGCGTAGAGTCAGGGACCATATATGGCTACACCTTC
>TRBJ1-5|few|TRBV19|TRBD1
CASSRGQVYDQPQHF
TGTGCCAGTAGTCGGGGACAGGTATACGATCAGCCCCAGCATTTT
>TRBJ1-6|many|TRBV28|-
CASSLGNNSPLHF
TGTGCCAGCAGTTTAGGCAATAATTCACCCCTCCACTTT